The 28 T cell receptor beta chains given below trace back to one sample, sequenced in a study of identifying expanded T cells in peripheral blood. TCRdb's table, derived via immunoSEQ multiplex PCR, lists solely in-frame clones and lacks some. The sample yields over 75,000 clones, approximately 90% seen once. The specimen sequenced was blood. All receptors come from a person between 18 and 69 years old in good health.

The gene calls are TRBV28 and TRBJ2-5; D unresolved. V lost 4 bases and J lost 2, with 5 bases in between. The CDR3 has 12 amino acids. Germline V gives CDR1 MDHEN, CDR2 SYDVKM. CDR3 amino acids: CASSWDQETQYF. In DNA form, the CDR3 reads TGTGCCAGCAGTTGGGATCAAGAGACCCAGTACTTC.

This clone was observed a few times. The chain combines TRBV7-3 with TRBJ2-1; TRBD2 agrees at 13 bases. The CDR3 length is 18 residues. The trim removed 1 base at V and 7 bases at J, leaving 10 bases unmatched. Germline V CDR1 and CDR2: SGHTA, FQGTGA. CDR3 nucleotides: TGTGCCAGCAGCTTAATTAAAACTAGCGGGAGGGGGAGAAATGAGCAGTTCTTC. It yields the protein CASSLIKTSGRGRNEQFF.

As to this clone: Germline is not matched at one junction end, which may reflect a read error. The chain uses TRBV5-3 and TRBJ1-5; D not certain. TRBV5-3 is filed as an ORF, its function uncertain. The CDR3 is 14 residues long. CDR3 in DNA: TGTGCCAGCAGCTTGTTGGACGGAAATCAGCCCCAGCATTTT. This encodes CASSLLDGNQPQHF.

The gene calls are TRBV27 and TRBJ2-5; TRBD2 aligns across 12 bases. The germline CDR1 and CDR2 sequences are MNHEY and SMNVEV (reference sequence). This CDR3 has 16 amino acids. Trimming removed 0 bases from V and 5 bases from J; junction bases left unmatched: 4. The CDR3 nucleotides are TGTGCCAGCAGTTTATCCCTAGCGGGAGGGGTGGAGACCCAGTACTTC. Protein sequence: CASSLSLAGGVETQYF.

The rearrangement joins TRBV7-7 to TRBJ2-3; 9 bases match TRBD1. CDR1 and CDR2 (germline): SSHAT, FNYEAQ (reference sequence). This CDR3 comprises 15 residues. The J segment lost 1 base and the V segment lost 5 bases, leaving 4 bases of the junction unmatched. The CDR3 region is CASSARTGGTDTQYF. CDR3 sequence (DNA): TGTGCCAGCAGCGCCCGGACAGGGGGCACAGATACGCAGTATTTT.

The V gene is TRBV30, the J gene TRBJ2-2, with a possible D match to TRBD2 (6 bases). The CDR3 consists of 14 residues. Germline CDR1 is GTSNPN and CDR2 is SVGIG (reference sequence). The germline V and J ends were trimmed by 4 bases and 6 bases, with 15 bases remaining between them. CDR3: CAWTVGGPAGELFF. DNA of the CDR3: TGTGCCTGGACCGTTGGAGGGCCGGCCGGGGAGCTGTTTTTT.

This clone occurred once. This rearrangement joins TRBV15 to TRBJ1-1; D is ambiguous. Germline loops: CDR1 LNHNV, CDR2 YYDKDF (reference sequence). Trimming pared 1 base from V and 0 bases from J, leaving 9 bases between. The CDR3 covers 15 residues. As DNA, the CDR3 is TGTGCCACCAGCAGAGGTACAGTTGTGAACACTGAAGCTTTCTTT. This encodes CATSRGTVVNTEAFF.

This rearrangement joins TRBV13 to TRBJ2-3; 10 bases are shared with TRBD2. The V gene end was trimmed by 6 bases and the J gene end by 2 bases; junction bases not matched to a gene: 5. This CDR3 is 15 amino acids long. Germline V gene lookup returns CDR1 PRHDT and CDR2 FYEKMQ (reference sequence). CDR3 in DNA: TGTGCCAGCAGGCTAGCGGGAGATACCACAGATACGCAGTATTTT. Translating it yields CASRLAGDTTDTQYF. The full variable domain, completed using reference TRBV13 and TRBJ2-3, is AAGVIQSPRHLIKEKRETATLKCYPIPRHDTVYWYQQGPGQDPQFLISFYEKMQSDKGSIPDRFSAQQFSDYHSELNMSSLELGDSALYFCASRLAGDTTDTQYFGPGTRLTVL.

This rearrangement joins TRBV5-8 to TRBJ1-4; possibly TRBD1 for D (5 bases). Germline V gene lookup returns CDR1 SGHTS and CDR2 YDEGEE. V shed 7 bases and J shed 1 base, with 14 bases lying between them. The CDR3 covers 15 residues. CDR3 DNA sequence: TGTGCCAGCTCTCCCTGGGGGGGAACTAATGAAAAACTGTTTTTT. Protein: CASSPWGGTNEKLFF.

The chain links TRBV6-5 to TRBJ1-5; D ambiguous. CDR1 is MNHEY, CDR2 SVGAGI, per germline. The CDR3 is 11 residues long. V lost 10 bases and J 10 bases, leaving 14 bases between the germline ends. The CDR3 reads CATQEEPPQHF. DNA of the CDR3: TGTGCCACCCAGGAGGAACCCCCCCAGCATTTT.

The genes are TRBV5-8 and TRBJ2-1, with 11 bases fitting TRBD2. Germline CDR1 is SGHTS and CDR2 is YDEGEE. This CDR3 has 16 residues. Unmatched junction bases numbered 6, after V lost 3 bases and J lost 4 bases. CDR3 in amino acids: CASSSVAGGRYNEQFF. Written as DNA, the CDR3 is TGTGCCAGCAGCTCAGTAGCGGGGGGGAGGTACAATGAGCAGTTCTTC.

The chain is built from TRBV5-4 and TRBJ1-4, with D uncertain. V lost 4 bases, J lost 4 bases, and 17 bases lay in between. Germline CDR1 SGHNT, CDR2 YYREEE (reference sequence). This CDR3 comprises 16 residues. The CDR3 sequence: CASSNAVGLNNEKLFF. The CDR3 nucleotides are TGTGCCAGCAGCAATGCTGTTGGACTAAATAATGAAAAACTGTTTTTT.

The V gene is TRBV7-2, the J gene TRBJ2-1; 8 positions agree with TRBD1. Trimming removed 5 bases from V and 0 bases from J; junction bases left unmatched: 6. Germline values: CDR1 SGHTA, CDR2 FQGNSA. The CDR3 spans 16 residues. The CDR3 spells CASSLNRGFSYNEQFF. DNA for the CDR3: TGTGCCAGCAGCCTGAACAGGGGGTTCTCCTACAATGAGCAGTTCTTC.

In regard to this clone: Compared with germline, one end of the junction differs, possibly owing to a read error. The genes are TRBV7-2 and TRBJ2-3; no clear D gene. This CDR3 comprises 12 residues. CDR1 and CDR2 from the germline V gene are SGHTA and FQGNSA. The CDR3 sequence is CASNLVEDTQYF. The CDR3 bases are TGTGCCAGCAACTTAGTCGAAGATACGCAGTATTTT. Variable domain in full (rest from reference TRBV7-2 and TRBJ2-3): GAGVSQSPSNKVTEKGKDVELRCDPISGHTALYWYRQSLGQGLEFLIYFQGNSAPDKSGLPSDRFSAERTGGSVSTLTIQRTQQEDSAVYLCASNLVEDTQYFGPGTRLTVL.

This chain links TRBV6-5 with TRBJ1-2, with a weak D call TRBD1 (6 bases). The CDR3 contains 13 residues. Trimming shortened V by 5 bases and J by 4 bases, and 11 bases separated the two germline ends. Germline V lookup: CDR1 MNHEY, CDR2 SVGAGI. The CDR3 sequence is CASSPTGPYGYTF. The CDR3 region has the DNA TGTGCCAGCAGTCCTACAGGGCCCTATGGCTACACCTTC.

The rearrangement joins TRBV30 to TRBJ2-5; D gene uncertain. The germline V and J ends were trimmed by 0 bases and 3 bases, with 5 bases remaining between them. The CDR3 runs to 12 residues. In germline, CDR1 is GTSNPN, CDR2 SVGIG (reference sequence). The chain's CDR3 is CAWSVGKETQYF. The CDR3 region has the DNA TGTGCCTGGAGTGTAGGGAAAGAGACCCAGTACTTC.

The genes are TRBV5-5 and TRBJ1-4; 7 bases align to TRBD1. The ends lost 0 bases at V and 7 bases at J; junction bases unmatched: 15. The CDR3 is 18 residues long. From germline, CDR1 is SGHKS and CDR2 YYEKEE (reference sequence). In DNA form, the CDR3 reads TGTGCCAGCAGCTTGGTTGTAGAGTTTACAGGGGCGGGTGAAAAACTGTTTTTT. This gives the protein CASSLVVEFTGAGEKLFF.

The rearrangement links TRBV19 to TRBJ1-5; 8 positions agree with TRBD1. This CDR3 is 14 amino acids long. Germline loops: CDR1 LNHDA, CDR2 SQIVND (reference sequence). After removal of 5 bases from V and 4 bases from J, the junction contained 4 bases not matched to a gene. Written as DNA, the CDR3 is TGTGCCAGTAGTCTGCGGACAGGGAATCAGCCCCAGCATTTT. Translation: CASSLRTGNQPQHF.

This chain links TRBV4-1 with TRBJ2-3, with 11 bases identical to TRBD2. V was pared by 4 bases and J by 5 bases, with 14 bases of the junction left unmatched. The germline V gene has CDR1 MGHRA and CDR2 YSYEKL. The CDR3 is 18 amino acids. The CDR3 reads CASSLKWTSGPEGDTQYF. Here the CDR3 DNA reads TGCGCCAGCAGCCTGAAATGGACTAGCGGGCCCGAGGGAGATACGCAGTATTTT.

This sequence joins TRBV7-2 and TRBJ2-7; 11 nucleotides agree with TRBD2. J was trimmed by 4 bases and V by 4 bases; bases with no gene match: 9. The CDR3 has 16 amino acids. The germline V gene has CDR1 SGHTA and CDR2 FQGNSA. For the CDR3, the DNA is TGTGCCAGCAGCTCTCTCACGGGGACTAGCGGTTACGAGCAGTACTTC. Protein product: CASSSLTGTSGYEQYF.

The chain combines TRBV18 with TRBJ2-7, with no clear D. V lost 6 bases and J lost 5, with 14 bases in between. Per germline, CDR1 KGHSH and CDR2 LQKENI. The CDR3 extends over 13 amino acids. CDR3 sequence: CASSPTRSDEQYF. The CDR3 region has the DNA TGTGCCAGCTCCCCTACCCGGAGCGACGAGCAGTACTTC.

This sequence joins TRBV5-5 and TRBJ2-7; D is possibly TRBD1 or TRBD2 (6 bases each). CDR3 length: 15 amino acids. The V gene's germline CDR1 is SGHKS and CDR2 YYEKEE (reference sequence). With 5 bases removed from V and 10 bases from J, the gap between germline ends came to 25 bases. CDR3 nucleotide sequence: TGTGCCAGCAGACTTGGACAGACCACTCGGGGGCAACAGTACTTC. Translation gives CASRLGQTTRGQQYF.

This clone has a handful of counts. The CDR3: CASSENRVNGYTF. CDR3 DNA sequence: TGTGCCAGCAGTGAAAACAGGGTGAATGGCTACACCTTC. The chain carries TRBV2 and TRBJ1-2, with D tentatively TRBD1 (6 bases). The CDR3 is 13 amino acids. Trimming cost V 2 bases and J 6 bases, with 10 bases left between them. The germline gives CDR1 SNHLY, CDR2 FYNNEI.

This chain links TRBV5-4 with TRBJ2-5; 13 bases fit TRBD2. The germline gives CDR1 SGHNT, CDR2 YYREEE (reference sequence). Trimming took 4 bases from V and 1 from J; bases not matched to a gene: 4. The CDR3 totals 16 residues. CDR3 loop: CASSGRLAGGQETQYF. In nucleotides, the CDR3 is TGTGCCAGCAGCGGAAGACTAGCGGGAGGCCAAGAGACCCAGTACTTC.

V is TRBV27 and J is TRBJ2-7; 10 positions match TRBD1. CDR1 and CDR2 from the germline V gene are MNHEY and SMNVEV (reference sequence). The CDR3 covers 15 residues. J was trimmed by 1 base and V by 5 bases; bases with no gene match: 5. This CDR3 reads CASSRRTGGSYEQYF. Here the CDR3 DNA reads TGTGCCAGCAGTCGCCGGACAGGGGGGTCCTACGAGCAGTACTTC.

The chain carries TRBV5-1 and TRBJ2-5; 9 bases are a match to TRBD1. V dropped 4 bases and J dropped 2; count of bases not matched to a gene: 24. CDR1 SGHRS and CDR2 YFSETQ come from the germline V gene. The CDR3 length is 21 residues. The CDR3 loop reads CASSAIQGALGTGFGQETQYF. CDR3 bases: TGCGCCAGCAGCGCTATTCAAGGGGCACTGGGGACAGGGTTTGGACAAGAGACCCAGTACTTC.

The chain carries TRBV5-1 and TRBJ2-1, with 8 bases identical to TRBD2. Germline lookup yields CDR1 SGHRS and CDR2 YFSETQ. J gave up 5 bases and V 6 bases, and 7 bases lay outside the gene matches. The CDR3 contains 14 residues. The CDR3 sequence is CASKRAGGDNEQFF. CDR3 nucleotides: TGCGCCAGCAAGCGGGCGGGAGGCGACAATGAGCAGTTCTTC.

The V call is TRBV11-1, the J call TRBJ2-7; unclear D gene. The germline V gene has CDR1 SGHAT and CDR2 FQDESV (reference sequence). V was cut by 5 bases and J by 6 bases, with 8 bases left in between. The CDR3 loop spans 11 amino acids. CDR3 region: CASSRTTEQYF. DNA for the CDR3: TGTGCCAGCAGCCGCACCACCGAGCAGTACTTC. Complete variable domain (other parts from reference TRBV11-1 and TRBJ2-7): EAEVAQSPRYKITEKSQAVAFWCDPISGHATLYWYRQILGQGPELLVQFQDESVVDDSQLPKDRFSAERLKGVDSTLKIQPAELGDSAMYLCASSRTTEQYFGPGTRLTVT.